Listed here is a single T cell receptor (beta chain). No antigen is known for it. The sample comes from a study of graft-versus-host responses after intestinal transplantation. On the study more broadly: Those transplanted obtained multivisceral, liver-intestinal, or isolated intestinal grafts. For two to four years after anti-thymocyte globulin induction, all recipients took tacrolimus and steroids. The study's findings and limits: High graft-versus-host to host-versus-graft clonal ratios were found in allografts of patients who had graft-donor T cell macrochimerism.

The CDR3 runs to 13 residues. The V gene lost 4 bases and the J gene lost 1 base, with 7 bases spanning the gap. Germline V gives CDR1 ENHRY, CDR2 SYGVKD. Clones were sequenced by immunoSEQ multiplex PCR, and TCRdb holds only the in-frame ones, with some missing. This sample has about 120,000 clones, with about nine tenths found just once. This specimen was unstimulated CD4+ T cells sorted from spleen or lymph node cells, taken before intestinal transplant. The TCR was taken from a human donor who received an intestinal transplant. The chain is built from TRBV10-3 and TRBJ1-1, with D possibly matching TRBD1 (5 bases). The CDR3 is CAISGQRNTEAFF. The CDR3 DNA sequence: TGTGCCATCAGTGGACAGAGGAACACTGAAGCTTTCTTT.